The rows below give T cell receptor beta chains drawn from one sample of a study of T cell responses to AZD1222 COVID-19 vaccine. Here immunoSEQ multiplex PCR was the method, and the copy in TCRdb shows in-frame clones only, minus some. The table shows about 79,000 clones, with 83% occurring only once. The material sequenced was peripheral blood, taken 28 days after the second AZD1222 dose. These receptors were taken from an adult who received the AZD1222 COVID-19 vaccine. Both conserved end residues are part of each CDR3. A D gene is named only where the DNA matches it firmly. The size of a clone is reported for some rows only, either as once, few or many, or as a class for expanded clones.

>TRBV7-3|-|TRBJ2-7|TRBD2
CASSLGLAGGSYEQYF
TGTGCCAGCAGCTTAGGGCTAGCGGGAGGCTCCTACGAGCAGTACTTC
>TRBV21-1|-|TRBJ2-2|-
CARQGVKALNTGELFF
TGTGCCAGACAGGGGGTTAAGGCCCTGAACACCGGGGAGCTGTTTTTT
>TRBV6-5|-|TRBJ1-1|TRBD1
CASKAPDRGEAFF
TGTGCCTCGAAAGCCCCGGACAGGGGTGAAGCTTTCTTT
>TRBV4-1|-|TRBJ1-4|-
CASSQVPLFRLHEKLFF
TGCGCCAGCAGCCAAGTTCCCTTATTCCGCCTCCATGAAAAACTGTTTTTT
>TRBV5-1|once|TRBJ2-4|-
CASSLAGPGDIQYF
TGCGCCAGCAGCTTGGCCGGGCCTGGGGACATTCAGTACTTC
>TRBV19|-|TRBJ1-5|-
CASSQGSGFDQPQHF
TGTGCCAGTAGTCAAGGTTCGGGGTTCGATCAGCCCCAGCATTTT
>TRBV7-3|-|TRBJ2-1|-
CASSSLAHPGFNEQFF
TGTGCCAGCAGCTCCCTAGCGCACCCAGGTTTCAATGAGCAGTTCTTC
>TRBV19|once|TRBJ1-4|TRBD1
CASSTLDRSYEKLFF
TGTGCCAGTAGTACCCTGGACAGGAGTTATGAAAAACTGTTTTTT
>TRBV10-3|-|TRBJ2-5|TRBD1
CAILTRTGGSEETQYF
TGTGCCATCCTGACTCGGACAGGGGGATCAGAGGAGACCCAGTACTTC
>TRBV19|-|TRBJ2-5|-
CASSMPGLQETQYF
TGTGCCAGTAGTATGCCCGGGCTCCAAGAGACCCAGTACTTC
>TRBV4-1|few|TRBJ1-2|-
CASSQASQAYGYTF
TGCGCCAGCAGCCAAGCCTCGCAGGCCTATGGCTACACCTTC
>TRBV7-9|-|TRBJ1-1|-
CASVGGTEAFF
TGTGCCAGCGTCGGGGGGACTGAAGCTTTCTTT
>TRBV19|-|TRBJ2-1|-
CASSIEDSGSYNEQFF
TGTGCCAGTAGTATAGAGGATAGCGGCAGTTACAATGAGCAGTTCTTC
>TRBV6-5|-|TRBJ2-2|-
CASSLRGPGELFF
TGTGCCAGCAGTTTGAGGGGCCCCGGGGAGCTGTTTTTT
>TRBV5-6|-|TRBJ2-4|-
CASSSTLAKNIQYF
TGTGCCAGCAGCAGTACATTAGCCAAAAACATTCAGTACTTC
>TRBV28|-|TRBJ1-1|-
CASSSISGNTEAFF
TGTGCCAGCAGTTCTATAAGTGGGAACACTGAAGCTTTCTTT
>TRBV20-1|few|TRBJ2-7|-
CSASKRREGEQYF
TGCAGTGCTAGTAAGCGCCGGGAAGGCGAGCAGTACTTC
>TRBV28|-|TRBJ2-1|TRBD2
CASSLIRAGGVRHEQFF
TGTGCCAGCAGTTTAATTCGGGCGGGAGGTGTGAGACATGAGCAGTTCTTC
>TRBV4-1|-|TRBJ2-7|-
CASSQDLLTYEQYF
TGCGCCAGCAGCCAAGATTTGTTGACCTACGAGCAGTACTTC
>TRBV11-2|-|TRBJ2-7|-
CASSEREYSPDGFSEQYF
TGTGCCAGCAGTGAACGAGAGTACTCCCCTGATGGGTTCTCGGAGCAGTACTTC
>TRBV7-8|-|TRBJ2-7|TRBD1
CASALTGISYEQYF
TGTGCCAGCGCCCTGACAGGGATTTCGTACGAGCAGTACTTC
>TRBV5-1|-|TRBJ2-5|TRBD2
CASSRGTSEGTQYF
TGCGCCAGCAGCCGCGGGACTAGCGAAGGGACCCAGTACTTC
>TRBV7-2|-|TRBJ1-1|-
CASSLFYRGSNTEAFF
TGTGCCAGCAGCTTATTTTATCGGGGTTCGAACACTGAAGCTTTCTTT
>TRBV28|once|TRBJ2-7|-
CASSSPDRYEQYF
TGTGCCAGCAGTTCCCCGGACCGGTACGAGCAGTACTTC
>TRBV7-9|-|TRBJ1-4|-
CASSTNRVLGEKLFF
TGTGCCAGCAGCACCAACAGGGTCCTCGGTGAAAAACTGTTTTTT
>TRBV12-5|once|TRBJ2-2|-
CASGLDLNTGELFF
TGTGCTAGTGGCCTCGACTTGAACACCGGGGAGCTGTTTTTT
>TRBV15|-|TRBJ2-5|-
CATSGEQVPGETQYF
TGTGCCACCAGCGGAGAACAGGTCCCGGGGGAGACCCAGTACTTC
>TRBV29-1|once|TRBJ1-1|-
CGAEGGWTEAFF
TGCGGGGCTGAGGGGGGTTGGACTGAAGCTTTCTTT
>TRBV29-1|once|TRBJ2-7|TRBD2
CSVVSGGAYEQYF
TGCAGCGTTGTGTCGGGAGGGGCCTACGAGCAGTACTTC
>TRBV6-2/TRBV6-3|-|TRBJ2-5|TRBD1
CASSYSERTGGGETQYF
TGTGCCAGCAGTTACTCCGAACGGACAGGGGGCGGAGAGACCCAGTACTTC
>TRBV27|-|TRBJ1-1|TRBD1
CASSLGKPGQGITEAFF
TGTGCCAGCAGTTTGGGGAAACCGGGACAGGGTATCACTGAAGCTTTCTTT
>TRBV7-8|-|TRBJ2-7|TRBD2
CASSLGSGTSGPYEQYF
TGTGCCAGCAGCTTAGGGTCCGGGACTAGCGGACCCTACGAGCAGTACTTC
>TRBV11-3|-|TRBJ2-3|TRBD2
CASSRNSGSLGDTQYF
TGTGCCAGCAGCCGTAATAGCGGGAGCCTGGGAGATACGCAGTATTTT
>TRBV4-2|-|TRBJ2-7|-
CASSQEDRSGQYF
TGTGCCAGCAGCCAAGAAGACCGCTCAGGGCAGTACTTC
>TRBV19|-|TRBJ1-5|TRBD1
CASSISGQGAYSNQPQHF
TGTGCCAGTAGTATCAGCGGGCAGGGGGCATATAGCAATCAGCCCCAGCATTTT
>TRBV3-1/TRBV3-2|-|TRBJ2-1|TRBD1
CASSQEDRAENEQFF
TGTGCCAGCAGCCAAGAGGACAGGGCAGAGAATGAGCAGTTCTTC
>TRBV19|-|TRBJ1-2|TRBD1
CASSNPTGPYGYTF
TGTGCCAGTAGTAACCCGACAGGGCCCTATGGCTACACCTTC
>TRBV27|once|TRBJ1-6|-
CASSLEGRYSPLHF
TGTGCCAGCAGTCTTGAGGGGAGGTATTCACCCCTCCACTTT
>TRBV6-1|-|TRBJ1-3|-
CASSESFHHSGNTIYF
TGTGCCAGCAGTGAGTCGTTTCATCACTCTGGAAACACCATATATTTT
>TRBV28|-|TRBJ2-1|-
CASSPLVADFYNEQFF
TGTGCCAGCAGTCCTCTTGTAGCGGACTTCTACAATGAGCAGTTCTTC
>TRBV20-1|-|TRBJ2-3|-
CSASRRGPGTDTQYF
TGCAGTGCTAGTCGTCGGGGCCCTGGCACAGATACGCAGTATTTT
>TRBV18|-|TRBJ2-7|-
CASSPQGGVNYEQYF
TGTGCCAGCTCCCCGCAGGGGGGAGTGAACTACGAGCAGTACTTC
>TRBV2|few|TRBJ1-3|TRBD1
CASRDRSGGNTIYF
TGTGCCAGCAGGGACAGGTCGGGTGGAAACACCATATATTTT
>TRBV28|-|TRBJ2-7|TRBD1
CASSDLPGQGTYEQYF
TGTGCCAGCAGCGATCTTCCGGGACAGGGGACCTACGAGCAGTACTTC
>TRBV28|-|TRBJ2-7|TRBD2
CASSFSPGLGAGEYEQYF
TGTGCCAGCAGTTTCTCCCCGGGCCTCGGCGCGGGAGAGTACGAGCAGTACTTC
>TRBV28|-|TRBJ1-5|-
CASSFTGRSNQPQHF
TGTGCCAGCAGTTTTACCGGGAGGAGCAATCAGCCCCAGCATTTT
>TRBV27|-|TRBJ2-1|-
CASSSPTSYNEQFF
TGTGCCAGCAGTTCCCCAACCTCCTACAATGAGCAGTTCTTC
>TRBV11-1|once|TRBJ2-7|TRBD1
CASSSWGQGGLEQYF
TGTGCCAGCAGCTCGTGGGGACAGGGGGGACTCGAGCAGTACTTC
>TRBV5-8|-|TRBJ1-2|-
CASRSRGEIANYGYTF
TGTGCCAGCAGATCTAGGGGGGAAATAGCTAACTATGGCTACACCTTC
>TRBV30|-|TRBJ1-1|-
CASFGGVEGAFF
TGTGCCTCTTTCGGGGGAGTAGAGGGGGCTTTCTTT